The T cell receptor (beta chain) described here comes from a study of T cells in Graves' hyperthyroidism and ophthalmopathy. Looking at the study overall: Peripheral blood samples were taken at initial diagnosis, prior to any treatment. Study findings and constraints: Ophthalmopathy and stable hyperthyroidism were separated by a 13 V-J model.

The sample holds many counts of this clonotype. The antigen is undetermined. Patients were excluded for uncontrolled infection, other autoimmune disease, pregnancy or lactation. RNA transcripts gave rise to amplified TCR beta CDR3 regions. The HTBI set primed first-round TCR CDR3 RT-PCR. TCRdb independently ran MiXCR on the multiplex PCR reads; one entry per CDR3 protein. The data hold 300,000 to 450,000 distinct CDR3 sequences, with 15% to 20% observed a single time. This receptor was obtained from a woman between 35 and 50 years old with Graves' ophthalmopathy. The specimen was blood.

CDR3 nucleotide sequence: TGCGCCAGCAGCCAAGACGGGTGGGGTGCTGAAGCTTTCTTT. The encoded protein is CASSQDGWGAEAFF. This chain links TRBV4-3 with TRBJ1-1; D is ambiguous. The CDR3 loop spans 14 amino acids. V gave up 0 bases and J gave up 6 bases, with 11 bases separating them. Germline values: CDR1 LGHNA, CDR2 YSLEER.